These 8 T cell receptor beta chains originate from one sample sequenced in a study of siplizumab effects on memory and regulatory T cells. The assay was immunoSEQ multiplex PCR, and TCRdb's table has in-frame clones only and misses some. The data hold roughly 100,000 clones, with roughly 92% observed a single time. Sequenced: Tregs sorted from blood. These receptors were taken from a human donor in good health.

The chain joins TRBV4-3 to TRBJ2-7; D is possibly TRBD1 (6 bases). The CDR3 has 15 amino acids. The V and J ends lost 2 bases and 0 bases respectively, with 11 bases between them. Germline CDR1 reads LGHNA; CDR2 reads YSLEER. The CDR3 is CASSQIGDNSYEQYF. CDR3 nucleotide sequence: TGCGCCAGCAGCCAAATAGGGGACAACTCCTACGAGCAGTACTTC.

This rearrangement joins TRBV11-2 to TRBJ1-2, with TRBD1 matching 7 bases. Unmatched junction bases numbered 20, after V lost 6 bases and J lost 4 bases. This CDR3 is 18 amino acids long. The germline V gene has CDR1 SGHAT and CDR2 FQNNGV. CDR3 loop: CASSSIHRGLRGGYGYTF. CDR3 nucleotide sequence: TGTGCCAGCAGTTCTATCCACAGGGGACTGAGGGGTGGCTATGGCTACACCTTC.

The J gene is TRBJ2-7, the V gene TRBV11-3; TRBD1 or TRBD2 may be the D gene (6 bases each). Trimming pared 3 bases from V and 5 bases from J, leaving 11 bases between. The germline CDR1 and CDR2 sequences are SGHNT and YENEEA. The CDR3 has 13 amino acids. As DNA, the CDR3 is TGTGCCAGCAGCTTGGCCGGGGGCGACGAGCAGTACTTC. Translation: CASSLAGGDEQYF. The entire variable domain, with the rest obtained from reference TRBV11-3 and TRBJ2-7, is as follows: EAGVVQSPRYKIIEKKQPVAFWCNPISGHNTLYWYLQNLGQGPELLIRYENEEAVDDSQLPKDRFSAERLKGVDSTLKIQPAELGDSAVYLCASSLAGGDEQYFGPGTRLTVT.

The CDR3 region has the DNA TGTGCCAGTAGTATAGTATCTGGAAACACCATATATTTT. Translation: CASSIVSGNTIYF. The chain carries TRBV19 and TRBJ1-3; D is undetermined. Trimming took off 1 base at V and 1 base at J, with 2 bases between the two ends. Per germline, CDR1 LNHDA and CDR2 SQIVND (reference sequence). The CDR3 has 13 amino acids.

Worth noting for this clone: At one boundary the junction diverges from the germline segment, which might be a read error. The chain is built from TRBV30 and TRBJ1-1; D is unclear. The CDR3 is 12 residues long. Germline CDR1 is GTSNPN and CDR2 is SVGIG (reference sequence). CDR3 sequence reads: CARRTGRTEAFF. The CDR3 coding sequence is TGTGCCCGGAGAACTGGGCGAACTGAAGCTTTCTTT.

V is TRBV7-9 and J is TRBJ1-1; D not certain. The germline V and J ends were trimmed by 2 bases and 6 bases, with 13 bases remaining between them. The germline gives CDR1 SEHNR, CDR2 FQNEAQ (reference sequence). The CDR3 extends over 14 amino acids. CDR3 bases: TGTGCCAGCAGCTTATGGCCTGTCGCCGCTGAAGCTTTCTTT. It specifies CASSLWPVAAEAFF.

As DNA, the CDR3 is TGCAGCGTTGAAAATAAGGGGGTCTATGGCTACACCTTC. Protein product: CSVENKGVYGYTF. V gene TRBV29-1 combines with J gene TRBJ1-2; maybe TRBD1 (6 bases). Germline-derived CDR1 and CDR2 are SQVTM and ANQGSEA. This CDR3 spans 13 amino acids. The V end lost 2 bases, the J end lost 4 bases, and 11 bases lay between the germline ends.

The chain joins TRBV6-5 to TRBJ2-7; a weak D match, TRBD1 (6 bases). Germline V gene sequence: CDR1 MNHEY, CDR2 SVGAGI. The CDR3 is 15 residues long. Deletions cut 6 bases from V and 0 bases from J, with 15 bases between. The CDR3 spells CASSPGHPSSYEQYF. CDR3 DNA sequence: TGTGCCAGCAGCCCGGGACACCCGAGCTCCTACGAGCAGTACTTC.